This T cell receptor (beta chain) is from a study of T cells in Graves' hyperthyroidism and ophthalmopathy. This clonotype occurred a few times. The source material, RNA transcripts, was used to amplify TCR beta CDR3 regions. HTBI primers were used for first-round RT-PCR of the TCR CDR3. One entry per CDR3 protein, called by TCRdb with MiXCR from the multiplex PCR reads. This table has 300,000 to 500,000 distinct CDR3 sequences, more than 12% appearing once. Sequencing input: blood. The sequence derives from a man aged 50-59 years with Graves' ophthalmopathy.

CDR3 in amino acids: CSVEQGARETQYF. The CDR3 nucleotides are TGCAGCGTTGAACAGGGGGCAAGAGAGACCCAGTACTTC. The rearrangement joins TRBV29-1 to TRBJ2-5, with 8 bases aligning to TRBD1. Trimming took 2 bases from V and 4 from J; bases not matched to a gene: 3. The CDR3 is 13 amino acids. The germline gives CDR1 SQVTM, CDR2 ANQGSEA.